This TCR beta chain was recorded in a study of blood T cells in healthy people across ages. Study-wide points: Naive CD4+ cells and diversity were both higher in long-lived donors than in aged donors.

With 3 bases removed from V and 7 bases from J, the gap between germline ends came to 7 bases. The CDR3 contains 12 residues. CDR1 MNHEY and CDR2 SVGEGT come from the germline V gene. The authors ran a second PCR of 7 to 11 cycles using a sample-barcoded 5' primer and a J-beta primer mix. Each cDNA molecule received a tag from a template-switch adaptor that had 12 random nucleotides. TCRdb redid the calling of the 5' RACE reads with MiXCR, one entry per CDR3 protein. The top ten clones hold around 24% of a sample with about 760,000 distinct CDR3 sequences, roughly 56% of them seen once. A few counts support this clonotype. The antigen is unknown.

The clonotype comes from a man aged 35 to 55 in good health. Source material: blood. The V and J genes are TRBV6-2 or TRBV6-3 and TRBJ1-5, with D hard to call. CDR3: CASSYPWQPQHF. The CDR3 bases are TGTGCCAGCAGTTATCCGTGGCAGCCCCAGCATTTT.